This T cell receptor beta chain was sequenced in a study of blood T cells in healthy people across ages. Notes on the study in general: Older individuals had lower TCR beta diversity per million T cells (the decline was roughly linear). Versus aged donors, long-lived donors had higher diversity and more naive CD4+ cells.

The V and J ends lost 2 bases and 7 bases, in that order; junction bases with no gene match: 4. The CDR3 is 13 residues long. The germline CDR1 and CDR2 sequences are SGDLS and YYNGEE. As to this clonotype: Its specificity is unknown.

Sample-barcoded 5' priming and a J-beta primer mix drove a second PCR of about 7 to 12 cycles. TCRdb called the 5' RACE reads again in MiXCR, with one record for every CDR3 protein. The sample has about 1.6 million distinct CDR3 sequences, roughly 32% seen once. The TCR originated in a woman aged 25-40 years in good health. This chain links TRBV9 with TRBJ2-7; 9 bases agree with TRBD1. The sample was blood. The DNA of the CDR3 is TGTGCCAGCAGCGTTCGGACAGGGGATGAGCAGTACTTC. Its translation is CASSVRTGDEQYF.